Listed here are 10 T cell receptor beta chains from one sample, sequenced in a study of T cell repertoires in cytomegalovirus infection. MiXCR, applied by TCRdb to the reads, yields one record per CDR3 protein. There are 150,000 to 200,000 distinct CDR3 sequences in the sample; 8.5% to 10% occur only once, and about 5% lies in the top ten. The sequencing input was PBMCs. The receptors were gathered from a human donor in good health (CMV status not recorded). Some clones in this sample may be carry-over from other donors' samples.

This clonotype was recorded at least ten times. This chain uses TRBV7-2 with TRBJ2-5; possibly TRBD2 for D (6 bases). This CDR3 is built from 14 residues. V lost 1 base and J 4 bases, leaving 10 bases between the germline ends. Germline CDR1 SGHTA, CDR2 FQGNSA. CDR3 in DNA: TGTGCCAGCAGCTTAGGGCGGGATACAGAGACCCAGTACTTC. Amino acid sequence: CASSLGRDTETQYF.

This clonotype appeared a few times. The V and J genes are TRBV20-1 and TRBJ2-7; TRBD1 agrees at 8 bases. V lost 0 bases to trimming and J lost 0 bases; unmatched junction nucleotides: 7. CDR1 is DFQATT, CDR2 SNEGSKA, per germline (reference sequence). The CDR3 has 16 amino acids. CDR3 in DNA: TGCAGTGCTAGAGATAAACAGGGGGATCGCTCCTACGAGCAGTACTTC. It translates to CSARDKQGDRSYEQYF.

This clonotype was seen many times. The V gene is TRBV7-2, the J gene TRBJ1-1; D gene unclear. Germline loops: CDR1 SGHTA, CDR2 FQGNSA. V was pared by 5 bases and J by 8 bases, with 12 bases between. This CDR3 is 12 amino acids long. CDR3: CASSKYAKEAFF. CDR3 coding DNA: TGTGCCAGCAGCAAATACGCTAAAGAAGCTTTCTTT.

This clonotype was observed a few times. A junction boundary mismatches the germline segment, possibly from a read error. J is TRBJ1-4 and V is TRBV5-3; D is undetermined. TRBV5-3 is an ORF; its function is uncertain. This CDR3 comprises 16 residues. The CDR3 spells CASSFFFGGTNEKLFF. The CDR3 bases are TGTGCCAGCAGCTTTTTTTTCGGAGGGACTAATGAAAAACTGTTTTTT.

This clonotype has ten or more counts. The chain employs TRBV7-2 and TRBJ2-5, with 7 bases aligning to TRBD2. Unmatched junction bases numbered 11, after V lost 5 bases and J lost 2 bases. Germline V gives CDR1 SGHTA, CDR2 FQGNSA. This CDR3 has 16 residues. CDR3 protein: CASSPPGLTLQETQYF. In DNA form, the CDR3 reads TGTGCCAGCAGCCCACCGGGACTAACCTTACAAGAGACCCAGTACTTC.

This clonotype was detected ten times or more. The genes are TRBV7-2 and TRBJ1-2; D may be TRBD1 (5 bases). Trimming pared 2 bases from V and 2 bases from J, leaving 12 bases between. Germline lookup yields CDR1 SGHTA and CDR2 FQGNSA. The CDR3 has 15 amino acids. This chain's CDR3 is CASSLTGTENYGYTF. The CDR3 DNA reads TGTGCCAGCAGCTTAACCGGGACCGAGAACTATGGCTACACCTTC.

In this sample, this clonotype turned up many times. The chain carries TRBV7-2 and TRBJ1-4, with D perhaps matching TRBD1 (6 bases). The germline gives CDR1 SGHTA, CDR2 FQGNSA. The CDR3 sequence is 14 residues long. Deletions cut 6 bases from V and 7 bases from J, with 15 bases between. In DNA, the CDR3 is TGTGCCAGCAGTACCGGGGGGGCAGGTGAAAAACTGTTTTTT. Amino acid sequence: CASSTGGAGEKLFF.

This clonotype has only a few counts. The chain carries TRBV6-1 and TRBJ2-3; D might be TRBD2 (5 bases). The CDR3 length is 15 residues. Germline V gene sequence: CDR1 MNHNS, CDR2 SASEGT. The V end lost 0 bases, the J end lost 1 base, and 8 bases lay between the germline ends. The CDR3 nucleotides are TGTGCCAGCAGTGAAGCCCCAGCGGGCACAGATACGCAGTATTTT. This codes for CASSEAPAGTDTQYF.

This clonotype was found many times. The chain has TRBV7-9 and TRBJ1-1; perhaps TRBD1 as D (5 bases). Germline V lookup: CDR1 SEHNR, CDR2 FQNEAQ (reference sequence). CDR3 length: 15 amino acids. V lost 3 bases and J 5 bases, leaving 16 bases between the germline ends. The chain's CDR3 is CASSFFVRKGTEAFF. The DNA for the CDR3 is TGTGCCAGCAGCTTTTTTGTTCGAAAGGGGACTGAAGCTTTCTTT.

This clonotype was observed a handful of times. This sequence may be a read error, since a much larger clone differs from it by one base. J is TRBJ1-5 and V is TRBV28; D gene uncertain. The CDR3 consists of 12 residues. The V end was cut by 10 bases, the J end by 5 bases, with 12 bases between. In germline, CDR1 is MDHEN, CDR2 SYDVKM. In nucleotides, the CDR3 is TGTGCCAACACATCCAGTTATCAGCCCCAGCATTTT. Its translation: CANTSSYQPQHF.